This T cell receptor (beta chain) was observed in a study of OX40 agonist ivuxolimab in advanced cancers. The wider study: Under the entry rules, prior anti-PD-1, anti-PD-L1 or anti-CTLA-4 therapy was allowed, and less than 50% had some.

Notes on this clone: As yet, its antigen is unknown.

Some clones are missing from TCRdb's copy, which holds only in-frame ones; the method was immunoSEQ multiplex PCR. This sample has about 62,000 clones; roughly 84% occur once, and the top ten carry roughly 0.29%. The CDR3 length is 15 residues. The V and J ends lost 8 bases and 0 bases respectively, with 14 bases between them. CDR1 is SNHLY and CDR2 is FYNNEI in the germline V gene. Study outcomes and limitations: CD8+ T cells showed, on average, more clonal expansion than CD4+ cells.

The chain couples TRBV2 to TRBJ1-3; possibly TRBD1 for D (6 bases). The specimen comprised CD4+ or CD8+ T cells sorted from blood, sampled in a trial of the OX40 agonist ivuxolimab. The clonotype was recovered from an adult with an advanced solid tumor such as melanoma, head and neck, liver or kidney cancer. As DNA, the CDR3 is TGTGCCAGCGGGGGGGGCCCGGGCTCTGGAAACACCATATATTTT. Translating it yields CASGGGPGSGNTIYF.